The present T cell receptor beta chain was sequenced within a study of regulatory T cells in long-lasting Graves disease. The TCR beta library used iRepertoire HTBI primers with Arm-PCR amplification of CDR3. A single record per CDR3 protein comes from TCRdb applying MiXCR to the multiplex PCR reads. The top ten hold 16% of the sample, which has about 440,000 distinct CDR3 sequences, under 15% seen once. In this sample, this clonotype turned up many times. Documented time point: newly diagnosed GD, antithyroid drugs for less than 3 months. Extracted RNA from PBMCs served as the source of the TCR library. Diagnosis followed American Thyroid Association guidelines for Graves' disease. Separately, the same data were catalogued under a study of T cells in Graves' hyperthyroidism and ophthalmopathy. From that paper: The TCR CDR3 first-round RT-PCR relied on the HTBI primer set.

This TCR derives from a woman aged 30 to 39 with Graves disease. Source: peripheral blood mononuclear cells (PBMCs), taken at new diagnosis, from a patient treated with antithyroid drugs.

CDR3 sequence: CASSSRTLNTGELFF. The CDR3, as DNA: TGTGCCAGCAGTTCCCGGACTTTGAACACCGGGGAGCTGTTTTTT. The chain carries TRBV28 and TRBJ2-2; tentatively, D is TRBD2 (5 bases). CDR3 length: 15 amino acids. Trimming took 4 bases from V and 1 from J, leaving 10 bases between them. CDR1 is MDHEN, CDR2 SYDVKM, per germline.